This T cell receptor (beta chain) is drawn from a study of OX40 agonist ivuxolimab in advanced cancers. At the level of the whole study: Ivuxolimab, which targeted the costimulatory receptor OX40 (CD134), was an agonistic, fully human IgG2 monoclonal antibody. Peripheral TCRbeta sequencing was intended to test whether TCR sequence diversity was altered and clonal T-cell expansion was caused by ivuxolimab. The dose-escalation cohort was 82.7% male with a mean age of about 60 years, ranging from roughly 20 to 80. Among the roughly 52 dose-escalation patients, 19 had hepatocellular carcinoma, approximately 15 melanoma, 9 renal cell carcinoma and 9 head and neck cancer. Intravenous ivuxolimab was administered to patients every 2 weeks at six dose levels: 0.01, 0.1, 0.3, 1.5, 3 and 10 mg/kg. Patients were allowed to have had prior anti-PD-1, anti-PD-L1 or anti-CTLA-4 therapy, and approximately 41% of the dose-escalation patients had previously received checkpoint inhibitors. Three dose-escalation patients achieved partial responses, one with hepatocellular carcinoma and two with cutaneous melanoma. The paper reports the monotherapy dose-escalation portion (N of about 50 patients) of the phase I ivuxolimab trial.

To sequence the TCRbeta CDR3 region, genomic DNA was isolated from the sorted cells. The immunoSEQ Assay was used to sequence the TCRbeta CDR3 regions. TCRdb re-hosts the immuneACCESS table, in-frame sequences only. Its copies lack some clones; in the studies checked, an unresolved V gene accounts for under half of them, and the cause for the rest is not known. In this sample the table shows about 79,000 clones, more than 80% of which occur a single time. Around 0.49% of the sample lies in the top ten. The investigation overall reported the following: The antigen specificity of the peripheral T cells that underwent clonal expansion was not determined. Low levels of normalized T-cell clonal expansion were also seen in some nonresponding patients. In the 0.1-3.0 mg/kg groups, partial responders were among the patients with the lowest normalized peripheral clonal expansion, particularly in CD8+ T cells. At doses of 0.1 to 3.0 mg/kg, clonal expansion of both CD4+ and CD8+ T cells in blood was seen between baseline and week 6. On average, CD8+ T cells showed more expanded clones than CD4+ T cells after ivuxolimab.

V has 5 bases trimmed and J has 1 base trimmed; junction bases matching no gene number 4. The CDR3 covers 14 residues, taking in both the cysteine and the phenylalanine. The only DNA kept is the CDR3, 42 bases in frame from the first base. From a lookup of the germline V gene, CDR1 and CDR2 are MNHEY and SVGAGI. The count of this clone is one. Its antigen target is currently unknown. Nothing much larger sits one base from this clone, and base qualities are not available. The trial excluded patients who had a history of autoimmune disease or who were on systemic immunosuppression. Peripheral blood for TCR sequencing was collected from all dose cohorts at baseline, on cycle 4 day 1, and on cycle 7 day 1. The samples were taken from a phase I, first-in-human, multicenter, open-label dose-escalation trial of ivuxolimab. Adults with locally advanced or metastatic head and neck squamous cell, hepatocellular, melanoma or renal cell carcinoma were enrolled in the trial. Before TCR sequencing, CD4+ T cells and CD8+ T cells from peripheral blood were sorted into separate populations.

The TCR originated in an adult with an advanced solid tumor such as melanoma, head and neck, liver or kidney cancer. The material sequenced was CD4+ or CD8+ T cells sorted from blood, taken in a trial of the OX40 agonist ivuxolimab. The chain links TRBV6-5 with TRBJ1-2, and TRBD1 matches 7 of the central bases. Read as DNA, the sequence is TGTGCCAGCAGTACAGGGGCCGTTAACTATGGCTACACCTTC. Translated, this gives CASSTGAVNYGYTF.